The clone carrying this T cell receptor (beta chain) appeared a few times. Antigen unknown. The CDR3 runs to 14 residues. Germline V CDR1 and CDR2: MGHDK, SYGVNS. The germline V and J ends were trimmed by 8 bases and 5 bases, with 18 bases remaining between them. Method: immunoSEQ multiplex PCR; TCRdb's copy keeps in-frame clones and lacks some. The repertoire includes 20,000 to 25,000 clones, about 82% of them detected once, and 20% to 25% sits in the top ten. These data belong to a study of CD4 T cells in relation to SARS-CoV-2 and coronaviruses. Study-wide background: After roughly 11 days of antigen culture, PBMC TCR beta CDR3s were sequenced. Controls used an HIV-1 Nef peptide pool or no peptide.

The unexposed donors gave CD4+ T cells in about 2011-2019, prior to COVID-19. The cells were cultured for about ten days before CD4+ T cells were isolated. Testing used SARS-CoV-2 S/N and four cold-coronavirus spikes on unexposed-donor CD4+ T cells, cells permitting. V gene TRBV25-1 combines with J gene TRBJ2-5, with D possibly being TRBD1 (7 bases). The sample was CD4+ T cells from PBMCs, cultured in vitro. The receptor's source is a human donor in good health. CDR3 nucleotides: TGTGCCAGCGCCCCAGGAGGGGGCCGGGAGACCCAGTACTTC. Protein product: CASAPGGGRETQYF.